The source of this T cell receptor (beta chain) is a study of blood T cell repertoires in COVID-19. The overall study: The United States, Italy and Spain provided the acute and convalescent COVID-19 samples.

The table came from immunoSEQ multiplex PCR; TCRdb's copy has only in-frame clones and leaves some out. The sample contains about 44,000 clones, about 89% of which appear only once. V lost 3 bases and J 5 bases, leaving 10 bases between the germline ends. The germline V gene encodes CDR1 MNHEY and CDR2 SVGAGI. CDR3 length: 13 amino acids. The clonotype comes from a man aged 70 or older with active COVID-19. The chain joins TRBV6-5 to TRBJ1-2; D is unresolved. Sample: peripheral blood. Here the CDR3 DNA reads TGTGCCAGCAGTTATGCCCCCGAGTATGGCTACACCTTC. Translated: CASSYAPEYGYTF.